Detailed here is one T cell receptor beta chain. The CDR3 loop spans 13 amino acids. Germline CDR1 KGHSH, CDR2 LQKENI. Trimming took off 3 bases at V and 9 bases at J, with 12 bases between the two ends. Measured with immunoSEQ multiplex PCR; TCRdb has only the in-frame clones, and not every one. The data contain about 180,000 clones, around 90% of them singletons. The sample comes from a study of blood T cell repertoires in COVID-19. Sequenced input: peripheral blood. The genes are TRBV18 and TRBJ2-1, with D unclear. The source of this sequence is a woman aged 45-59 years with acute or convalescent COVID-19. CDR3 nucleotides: TGTGCCAGCTCACCGGTGAGTCCTGGTGAGCAGTTCTTC. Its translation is CASSPVSPGEQFF.